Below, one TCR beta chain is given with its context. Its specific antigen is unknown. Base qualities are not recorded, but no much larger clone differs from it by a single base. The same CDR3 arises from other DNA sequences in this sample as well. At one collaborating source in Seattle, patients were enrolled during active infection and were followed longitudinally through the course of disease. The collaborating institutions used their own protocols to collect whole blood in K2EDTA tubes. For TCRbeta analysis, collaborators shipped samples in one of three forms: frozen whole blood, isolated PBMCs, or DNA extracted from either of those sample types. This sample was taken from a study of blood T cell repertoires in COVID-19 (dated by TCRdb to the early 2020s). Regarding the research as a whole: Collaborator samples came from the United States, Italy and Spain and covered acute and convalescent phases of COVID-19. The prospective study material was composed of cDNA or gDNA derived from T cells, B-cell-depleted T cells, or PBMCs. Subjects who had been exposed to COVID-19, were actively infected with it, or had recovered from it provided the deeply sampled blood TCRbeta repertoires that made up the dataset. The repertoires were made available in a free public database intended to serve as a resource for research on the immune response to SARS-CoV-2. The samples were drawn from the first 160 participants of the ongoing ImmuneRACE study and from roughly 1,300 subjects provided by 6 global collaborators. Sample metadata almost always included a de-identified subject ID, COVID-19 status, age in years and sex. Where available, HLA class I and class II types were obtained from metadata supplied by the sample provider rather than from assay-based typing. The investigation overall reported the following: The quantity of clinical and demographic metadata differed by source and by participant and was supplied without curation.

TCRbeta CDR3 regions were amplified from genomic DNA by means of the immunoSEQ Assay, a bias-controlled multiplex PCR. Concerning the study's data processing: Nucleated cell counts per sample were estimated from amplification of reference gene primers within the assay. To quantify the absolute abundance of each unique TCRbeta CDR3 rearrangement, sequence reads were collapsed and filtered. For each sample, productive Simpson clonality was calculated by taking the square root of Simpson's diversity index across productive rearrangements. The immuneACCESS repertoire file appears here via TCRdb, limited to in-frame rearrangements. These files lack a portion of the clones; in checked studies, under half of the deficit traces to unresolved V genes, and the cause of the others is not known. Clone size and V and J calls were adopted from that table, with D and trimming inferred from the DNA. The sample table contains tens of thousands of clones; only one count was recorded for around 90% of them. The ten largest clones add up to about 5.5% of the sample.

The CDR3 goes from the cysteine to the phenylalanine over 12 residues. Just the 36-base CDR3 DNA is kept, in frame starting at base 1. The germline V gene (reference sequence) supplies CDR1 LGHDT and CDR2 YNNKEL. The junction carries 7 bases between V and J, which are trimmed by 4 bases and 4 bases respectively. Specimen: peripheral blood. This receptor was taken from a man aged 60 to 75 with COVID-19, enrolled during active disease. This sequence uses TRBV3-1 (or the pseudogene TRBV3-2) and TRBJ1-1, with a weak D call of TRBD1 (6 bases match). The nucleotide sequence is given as TGTGCCAGCAGCCGAGGGGGCACTGAAGCTTTCTTT. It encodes CASSRGGTEAFF.